This entry features one TCR beta chain sequence. Its specificity is not known. These data come from a study of human T cells and chemical hapten exposure. J was trimmed by 5 bases and V by 6 bases; bases with no gene match: 8. Germline V gene sequence: CDR1 SGHRS, CDR2 YFSETQ. The CDR3 has 14 residues. Each CDR3 protein is one row after TCRdb ran MiXCR on the RACE reads. The sample includes roughly 120,000 distinct CDR3 sequences, 12% seen only once; the top ten take 1.3% to 1.5%. Specified time point: patch test 1, 2 weeks after DPC sensitization. Treatment denoted: therapeutic diphenylcyclopropenone sensitization with weekly scalp DPC. Study results and limitations: DPC sensitization produced no change in TCRs with frequency above 1 in 1000. Higher patch test scores went with higher counts of PT1 expanded TCRs. Compared with pre-sensitization or healthy control sets, expanded TCRs clustered more.

The sequencing here drew on whole blood, taken in connection with sensitization to the hapten diphenylcyclopropenone (DPC). The source is a woman in her forties or fifties with alopecia areata. Some clones in this sample may be carry-over from other donors' samples. This chain links TRBV5-1 with TRBJ2-1; TRBD2 matches 7 bases. The CDR3 DNA reads TGCGCCAGCAACCTAGCGGTAACTAACAATGAGCAGTTCTTC. The encoded protein is CASNLAVTNNEQFF. The whole variable domain, filled in from reference TRBV5-1 and TRBJ2-1, reads KAGVTQTPRYLIKTRGQQVTLSCSPISGHRSVSWYQQTPGQGLQFLFEYFSETQRNKGNFPGRFSGRQFSNSRSEMNVSTLELGDSALYLCASNLAVTNNEQFFGPGTRLTVL.